The next 18 T cell receptor beta chains were all read from a single sample in a study of CD8 T cells in ankylosing spondylitis (TCRdb year 2017). The library was built by means of 5' RACE. Instrument on record: Illumina HiSeq 2500. TCRdb trimmed the raw reads at Q25, called clones with MiXCR and kept productive beta chains. Rows are unified per CDR3 protein, each entry keeping the most common DNA and genes. This sample lists under 850,000 distinct CDR3 sequences; around 17% were detected once. The top ten clonotypes cover under 20% of the sample. The study at large found these results: A TCR beta motif of seven or eight highly homologous amino acid variants appeared characteristic of blood from ankylosing spondylitis patients.

These receptors lack a known antigen. Sequencing was done on a sample of blood, either unsorted or a sorted T cell fraction (not recorded which). Receptors originate from a male donor with ankylosing spondylitis.

This clonotype was counted between two and nine times. This chain links TRBV7-9 with TRBJ2-7, with D possibly matching TRBD1 (6 bases). The germline V and J ends were trimmed by 4 bases and 2 bases, with 12 bases remaining between them. The CDR3 covers 14 residues. Germline V gene lookup returns CDR1 SEHNR and CDR2 FQNEAQ (reference sequence). In DNA form, the CDR3 reads TGTGCCAGCAGCTCCCGGACAGCGGCCTACGAGCAGTACTTC. This encodes CASSSRTAAYEQYF.

This clonotype came up a few times. The chain joins TRBV20-1 to TRBJ1-5; D is ambiguous. The CDR3 totals 14 residues. CDR1 and CDR2 (germline): DFQATT, SNEGSKA (reference sequence). The V end lost 2 bases, the J end lost 0 bases, and 8 bases lay between the germline ends. The CDR3 protein is CSARQTNSNQPQHF. The CDR3 DNA reads as TGCAGTGCTAGACAGACGAATAGCAATCAGCCCCAGCATTTT.

Comment on this clonotype: Germline is not matched at one junction end, which may reflect a read error. This chain uses TRBV4-3 with TRBJ2-2; 10 nucleotides align to TRBD2. Germline V gene sequence: CDR1 LGHNA, CDR2 YSLEER. This CDR3 has 18 residues. The CDR3 nucleotides are TGCGCCAGCAGCCAAGGCGGTAGCGGGAGGCTCGACACCGGGGAGCTGTCTTTT. Translating gives CASSQGGSGRLDTGELSF.

This clonotype has more than one count but fewer than ten. This chain uses TRBV18 with TRBJ1-5, with D hard to call. Germline CDR1 is KGHSH and CDR2 is LQKENI. The ends were cut back, 3 bases at V and 2 bases at J, with 5 bases in the middle. This CDR3 spans 13 amino acids. CDR3 protein: CASSPVRNQPQHF. Here the CDR3 DNA reads TGTGCCAGCTCACCGGTTCGCAATCAGCCCCAGCATTTT.

This chain links TRBV7-9 with TRBJ2-2; D is unclear. Per the germline V gene, CDR1 is SEHNR and CDR2 is FQNEAQ (reference sequence). This CDR3 is built from 17 residues. V lost 5 bases and J 1 base, leaving 17 bases between the germline ends. CDR3: CASSIPPYKKNTGELFF. The CDR3 DNA reads as TGTGCCAGCAGCATTCCCCCCTACAAGAAGAACACCGGGGAGCTGTTTTTT.

In this sample, this clonotype turned up once. This rearrangement joins TRBV9 to TRBJ2-7; D possibly corresponds to TRBD2 (6 bases). Trimming took off 2 bases at V and 3 bases at J, with 21 bases between the two ends. Germline-derived CDR1 and CDR2 are SGDLS and YYNGEE. This CDR3 region has 17 residues. The CDR3 loop reads CASSVEGGAANIYEQYF. The CDR3 DNA sequence: TGTGCCAGCAGCGTCGAAGGAGGGGCAGCCAATATCTACGAGCAGTACTTC.

The CDR3 loop reads CASSSSIGLANGELFF. In DNA, the CDR3 is TGTGCCAGCAGTTCCTCAATCGGACTAGCGAACGGGGAGCTGTTTTTT. The chain links TRBV27 to TRBJ2-2, with TRBD2 identical over 9 bases. In germline, CDR1 is MNHEY, CDR2 SMNVEV (reference sequence). The CDR3 loop spans 16 amino acids. Unmatched junction bases numbered 10, after V lost 4 bases and J lost 7 bases.

This clonotype has more than one count but fewer than ten. The J gene is TRBJ1-2, the V gene TRBV5-1; 7 nucleotides match TRBD1. The length of the CDR3 is 13 residues. Germline V gives CDR1 SGHRS, CDR2 YFSETQ. Trimming took 2 bases from V and 4 from J; bases not matched to a gene: 2. CDR3 bases: TGCGCCAGCAGCTTCGAGGGGGCCTATGGCTACACCTTC. Its translation: CASSFEGAYGYTF.

This clonotype was seen a handful of times. The chain employs TRBV20-1 and TRBJ2-3, with 13 bases identical to TRBD2. The V segment lost 5 bases and the J segment 3 bases; nucleotides outside the gene matches: 5. The CDR3 is 15 residues long. The germline CDR1 and CDR2 sequences are DFQATT and SNEGSKA (reference sequence). In DNA, the CDR3 is TGCAGTGCTGTACTAGCGGGGGGGCGAACAGATACGCAGTATTTT. It translates to CSAVLAGGRTDTQYF.

V gene TRBV28 combines with J gene TRBJ1-5, with 7 positions matching TRBD1. The CDR3 runs 15 residues. The germline gives CDR1 MDHEN, CDR2 SYDVKM. Germline trimming cut 6 bases from V and 0 bases from J; bases unmatched to any gene: 5. CDR3 loop: CASSKTGHSNQPQHF. The CDR3 DNA reads TGTGCCAGCAGCAAGACAGGGCATAGCAATCAGCCCCAGCATTTT.

This clonotype came up a few times. This sequence joins TRBV5-6 and TRBJ2-2; 8 bases match TRBD2. This CDR3 comprises 15 residues. CDR1 is SGHDT, CDR2 YYEEEE, per germline. Germline trimming cut 4 bases from V and 7 bases from J; bases unmatched to any gene: 9. The CDR3 nucleotides read TGTGCCAGCAGCCAAACCCCGGGGGGGAGCGGGGAGCTGTTTTTT. It translates to CASSQTPGGSGELFF.

The chain combines TRBV20-1 with TRBJ1-1, with 7 bases matching TRBD1. Germline V gives CDR1 DFQATT, CDR2 SNEGSKA (reference sequence). This CDR3 is built from 14 residues. The junction had 8 bases not matched to a gene; V was cut back by 6 bases and J by 1 base. In DNA, the CDR3 is TGCAGTGCGATCTCCGGGACAGAGAACACTGAAGCTTTCTTT. Its protein product is CSAISGTENTEAFF.

This rearrangement joins TRBV29-1 to TRBJ1-2; D might be TRBD1 (6 bases). Looked up from germline, CDR1 is SQVTM and CDR2 is ANQGSEA. The CDR3 has 11 amino acids. With 6 bases removed from V and 4 bases from J, the gap between germline ends came to 9 bases. This CDR3 is CSVLDSYGYTF. CDR3 sequence (DNA): TGCAGCGTCCTGGACAGCTATGGCTACACCTTC. The whole variable domain, remainder taken from reference TRBV29-1 and TRBJ1-2, is SAVISQKPSRDICQRGTSLTIQCQVDSQVTMMFWYRQQPGQSLTLIATANQGSEATYESGFVIDKFPISRPNLTFSTLTVSNMSPEDSSIYLCSVLDSYGYTFGSGTRLTVV.

This clonotype has a handful of counts. The chain links TRBV29-1 to TRBJ1-4; D call uncertain. The CDR3 spans 14 residues. Germline V CDR1 and CDR2: SQVTM, ANQGSEA. Trimming took off 6 bases at V and 2 bases at J, with 13 bases between the two ends. Written as DNA, the CDR3 is TGCAGCGTGGCCTCGGCGCTGACTAATGAAAAACTGTTTTTT. Translation: CSVASALTNEKLFF.

This clonotype was seen more than once but under ten times. The CDR3 region is CSVEMSGRGNEQFF. The DNA for the CDR3 is TGCAGCGTTGAGATGAGCGGGAGGGGCAATGAGCAGTTCTTC. The chain recombines TRBV29-1 with TRBJ2-1, with 10 bases fitting TRBD2. The CDR3 totals 14 residues. Germline V gene lookup returns CDR1 SQVTM and CDR2 ANQGSEA. The V and J ends lost 3 bases and 6 bases, in that order; junction bases with no gene match: 5.

This chain joins TRBV5-1 and TRBJ1-5; D may be TRBD1 (6 bases). Trimming cost V 2 bases and J 5 bases, with 11 bases left between them. The CDR3 loop spans 14 amino acids. In germline, CDR1 is SGHRS, CDR2 YFSETQ. CDR3 residues: CASSFGGGDQPQHF. For the CDR3, the DNA is TGCGCCAGCAGCTTCGGAGGGGGGGATCAGCCCCAGCATTTT.

This clonotype was picked up a small number of times. This chain uses TRBV29-1 with TRBJ2-3; 7 nucleotides align to TRBD2. The ends lost 2 bases at V and 5 bases at J; junction bases unmatched: 7. CDR1 and CDR2 from the germline V gene are SQVTM and ANQGSEA. There are 14 residues in the CDR3. The CDR3 bases are TGCAGCGTTGAACTGGCGGGAGCTCTAGATACGCAGTATTTT. It is translated as CSVELAGALDTQYF.

The J gene is TRBJ2-3, the V gene TRBV28, with 9 bases lining up with TRBD2. This CDR3 comprises 15 residues. CDR1 MDHEN and CDR2 SYDVKM come from the germline V gene. Trimming took 7 bases from V and 3 from J; bases not matched to a gene: 8. Here the CDR3 DNA reads TGTGCCAGCACGGATAGCGGGAGAGGGACAGATACGCAGTATTTT. Protein product: CASTDSGRGTDTQYF.